The rows below give T cell receptor beta chains drawn from one sample of a study of T cells in Graves' hyperthyroidism and ophthalmopathy. MiXCR, run by TCRdb on the multiplex PCR reads, gives a single entry per CDR3 protein. The repertoire holds more than 350,000 distinct CDR3 sequences, with roughly 15% as singletons. Material for sequencing was blood. These receptor sequences come from a woman aged 25 to 39 with Graves' ophthalmopathy. Each CDR3 is given with its conserved first and last residue. D genes are given only for firm matches. Clone size is stated in some rows and not others, as once, few, many or a class when expanded.

CDR3 DNA: TGTGCCAGTAGTTTCCTCGGACATCAGCTCATGAACACTGAAGCTTTCTTT
CDR3 protein: CASSFLGHQLMNTEAFF
clone size: few
D gene: .
V gene: TRBV19
J gene: TRBJ1-1

CDR3 DNA: TGTGCCAGCAGCGTCACAGATACGCAGTATTTT
CDR3 protein: CASSVTDTQYF
clone size: many
D gene: .
V gene: TRBV7-2
J gene: TRBJ2-3

CDR3 DNA: TGCAGTGCTAGGGACCTAGCGGGGGCCGGCGGGGAGCTGTTTTTT
CDR3 protein: CSARDLAGAGGELFF
clone size: .
D gene: TRBD2
V gene: TRBV20-1
J gene: TRBJ2-2

CDR3 DNA: TGCAGTGCCCCCTATAGGCCGGAACTGAACACTGAAGCTTTCTTT
CDR3 protein: CSAPYRPELNTEAFF
clone size: many
D gene: .
V gene: TRBV20-1
J gene: TRBJ1-1

CDR3 DNA: TGTGCCAGCAGTTACTCGAGTAAGGCGGCAACGTCCGGAAACACCATATATTTT
CDR3 protein: CASSYSSKAATSGNTIYF
clone size: many
D gene: .
V gene: TRBV6-5
J gene: TRBJ1-3

CDR3 DNA: TGCGCCAGCAGCTTGGGTCCGGTGACGAACACTGAAGCTTTCTTT
CDR3 protein: CASSLGPVTNTEAFF
clone size: many
D gene: .
V gene: TRBV5-1
J gene: TRBJ1-1

CDR3 DNA: TGTGCCTGGAGCGCCGATCCCCCTAAAACTGAAGCTTTCTTT
CDR3 protein: CAWSADPPKTEAFF
clone size: many
D gene: .
V gene: TRBV30
J gene: TRBJ1-1

CDR3 DNA: TGTGCCTGGAGTGTACAGGTCGGGGACAGGGATTACAATGAGCAGTTCTTC
CDR3 protein: CAWSVQVGDRDYNEQFF
clone size: many
D gene: TRBD1
V gene: TRBV30
J gene: TRBJ2-1

CDR3 DNA: TGTGCCAGCAGCCAAGAGGAGGGTGGTACTGAAGCTTTCTTT
CDR3 protein: CASSQEEGGTEAFF
clone size: .
D gene: .
V gene: TRBV4-2
J gene: TRBJ1-1

CDR3 DNA: TGTGCCAGCAGTGAAGATAGGGCGAGCTCCTACGAGCAGTACTTC
CDR3 protein: CASSEDRASSYEQYF
clone size: many
D gene: .
V gene: TRBV2
J gene: TRBJ2-7

CDR3 DNA: TGTGCCAGCAGAGACCGTAGCGGGGGGGACACCGGGGAGCTGTTTTTT
CDR3 protein: CASRDRSGGDTGELFF
clone size: many
D gene: TRBD2
V gene: TRBV6-1
J gene: TRBJ2-2

CDR3 DNA: TGTGCCAGCAGTTCCAGGACTAGCGGGGGATGGAATGAGCAGTTCTTC
CDR3 protein: CASSSRTSGGWNEQFF
clone size: many
D gene: TRBD2
V gene: TRBV28
J gene: TRBJ2-1

CDR3 DNA: TGTGCCACCAGTAGGGACAGCGTCTCTTTAACTGAAGCTTTCTTT
CDR3 protein: CATSRDSVSLTEAFF
clone size: many
D gene: TRBD1
V gene: TRBV15
J gene: TRBJ1-1

CDR3 DNA: TGTGCCAGCAGTTGGGACGGGCGGGAAAAACTGTTTTTT
CDR3 protein: CASSWDGREKLFF
clone size: .
D gene: .
V gene: TRBV6-9
J gene: TRBJ1-4

CDR3 DNA: TGTGCCAGCAGCACCCCCATGGGAAGCAGCTCACCCCTCCACTTT
CDR3 protein: CASSTPMGSSSPLHF
clone size: many
D gene: .
V gene: TRBV12-3/TRBV12-4
J gene: TRBJ1-6

CDR3 DNA: TGTGCCAGCAGCGTGGGGTTTCGTAACTATGGCTACACCTTC
CDR3 protein: CASSVGFRNYGYTF
clone size: few
D gene: .
V gene: TRBV9
J gene: TRBJ1-2

CDR3 DNA: TGTGCCAGCAACCCGACCCGGTCGGACACTGAAGCTTTCTTT
CDR3 protein: CASNPTRSDTEAFF
clone size: many
D gene: .
V gene: TRBV12-3/TRBV12-4
J gene: TRBJ1-1

CDR3 DNA: TGTGCCAGCAGCTTGGAAAGACTCGGGCTACAGGCAGATACGCAGTATTTT
CDR3 protein: CASSLERLGLQADTQYF
clone size: .
D gene: .
V gene: TRBV7-6
J gene: TRBJ2-3

CDR3 DNA: TGTGCCAGCCAAAGGTTATACGGGACTAGCGGTAACTACGAGCAGTACTTC
CDR3 protein: CASQRLYGTSGNYEQYF
clone size: many
D gene: TRBD2
V gene: TRBV2
J gene: TRBJ2-7

CDR3 DNA: TGTGCCAGCAGGACGGGCGGCTATCAGCCCCAGCATTTT
CDR3 protein: CASRTGGYQPQHF
clone size: many
D gene: .
V gene: TRBV6-1
J gene: TRBJ1-5

CDR3 DNA: TGTGCCAGCAGCTCTCAGGTGAACACTGAAGCTTTCTTT
CDR3 protein: CASSSQVNTEAFF
clone size: many
D gene: .
V gene: TRBV11-2
J gene: TRBJ1-1

CDR3 DNA: TGTGCCTGGAGTGTACGGGCAGGGGACGGGGGCTACACCTTC
CDR3 protein: CAWSVRAGDGGYTF
clone size: few
D gene: .
V gene: TRBV30
J gene: TRBJ1-2

CDR3 DNA: TGTGCCAGTAGTATGGGTTACCGGGACAGGTATCAAGAGACCCAGTACTTC
CDR3 protein: CASSMGYRDRYQETQYF
clone size: .
D gene: TRBD1
V gene: TRBV19
J gene: TRBJ2-5

CDR3 DNA: TGTGCCAGCAGCGAAACAGGGGCCGGCACAGATACGCAGTATTTT
CDR3 protein: CASSETGAGTDTQYF
clone size: many
D gene: TRBD1
V gene: TRBV7-9
J gene: TRBJ2-3

CDR3 DNA: TGCAGTGCTATCCCTAGTTTGGGACAGGCCATTTCGAACACTGAAGCTTTCTTT
CDR3 protein: CSAIPSLGQAISNTEAFF
clone size: many
D gene: TRBD1
V gene: TRBV20-1
J gene: TRBJ1-1

CDR3 DNA: TGTGCCAGCAGCCCCGACAGGGGGCGCCGAGGCTACACCTTC
CDR3 protein: CASSPDRGRRGYTF
clone size: once
D gene: TRBD1
V gene: TRBV7-2
J gene: TRBJ1-2

CDR3 DNA: TGCGCCAGCAGCGCCCCGACTAGCGGGTTCACAGATACGCAGTATTTT
CDR3 protein: CASSAPTSGFTDTQYF
clone size: many
D gene: TRBD2
V gene: TRBV5-1
J gene: TRBJ2-3

CDR3 DNA: TGTGCCAGCAGCCAAGAAGCCCACGAGCAGTACTTC
CDR3 protein: CASSQEAHEQYF
clone size: few
D gene: .
V gene: TRBV4-2
J gene: TRBJ2-7

CDR3 DNA: TGCAGCGTTGGAGGGGATAGGAGCACCGGGGAGCTGTTTTTT
CDR3 protein: CSVGGDRSTGELFF
clone size: .
D gene: .
V gene: TRBV29-1
J gene: TRBJ2-2